Following are 14 T cell receptor beta chains from one sample sequenced in a study of blood T cell repertoires in COVID-19. Libraries were prepared by immunoSEQ multiplex PCR; TCRdb keeps only in-frame clonotypes and omits some of them. Of roughly 160,000 clones in the sample, roughly 89% were seen once. The sequencing sample was made of peripheral blood. The receptor set was obtained from a woman in her 70s with COVID-19, enrolled during active disease.

The chain is built from TRBV6-5 and TRBJ1-3; tentatively, D is TRBD1 (5 bases). Germline V CDR1 and CDR2: MNHEY, SVGAGI. The CDR3 has 14 residues. V dropped 6 bases and J dropped 1 base, with 10 bases sitting between them. The CDR3 region is CASRTGGSGNTIYF. As DNA, the CDR3 is TGTGCCAGCAGAACGGGGGGATCTGGAAACACCATATATTTT.

This chain connects TRBV4-1 to TRBJ2-7; D possibly corresponds to TRBD2 (5 bases). The V end was cut by 3 bases, the J end by 3 bases, with 9 bases between. The CDR3 is made up of 13 amino acids. CDR1 and CDR2 (germline): MGHRA, YSYEKL. The CDR3 region has the DNA TGCGCCAGCAGCCACGGTCGGGGCTACGAGCAGTACTTC. Residues: CASSHGRGYEQYF.

The rearrangement links TRBV5-1 to TRBJ1-2; D is possibly TRBD1 (5 bases). V was cut by 5 bases and J by 0 bases, with 14 bases left in between. CDR3 length: 15 residues. CDR1 is SGHRS, CDR2 YFSETQ, per germline. In DNA form, the CDR3 reads TGCGCCAGCAGTTTCGGGACTGGGGCTAACTATGGCTACACCTTC. Encoded protein: CASSFGTGANYGYTF.

This chain joins TRBV21-1 and TRBJ2-7; the D segment call TRBD1 is taken from the table without a DNA check. TRBV21-1 is assigned pseudogene status. CDR3 length equals 18 residues. The CDR3 region is CASSKLNHRHRAGLEQYF. The CDR3 region has the DNA TGTGCCAGCAGCAAATTGAACCACCGGCACAGGGCGGGTTTGGAGCAGTACTTC.

The chain joins TRBV15 to TRBJ2-7; 9 bases are a match to TRBD1. The V gene's germline CDR1 is LNHNV and CDR2 YYDKDF (reference sequence). Trimming cost V 4 bases and J 4 bases; bases outside gene matches: 11. The CDR3 contains 16 residues. CDR3 residues: CATSTRTGVNLYEQYF. CDR3 DNA sequence: TGTGCCACCAGCACCAGGACAGGGGTTAACTTGTACGAGCAGTACTTC.

This clone was detected once. The chain links TRBV6-1 to TRBJ2-7; TRBD2 aligns across 7 bases. The CDR3 consists of 15 residues. Germline V gene sequence: CDR1 MNHNS, CDR2 SASEGT. V gave up 2 bases and J gave up 3 bases; unmatched junction bases: 7. The CDR3 loop reads CASSEQTGGIYEQYF. CDR3 DNA sequence: TGTGCCAGCAGTGAACAAACGGGGGGAATCTACGAGCAGTACTTC.

The chain couples TRBV28 to TRBJ1-4; a weak D match, TRBD1 (5 bases). Trimming cost V 4 bases and J 5 bases, with 14 bases left between them. Germline V lookup: CDR1 MDHEN, CDR2 SYDVKM. This CDR3 comprises 15 residues. CDR3 DNA: TGTGCCAGCAGTTCCGCGGGGACGTCGAATGAAAAACTGTTTTTT. This gives the protein CASSSAGTSNEKLFF.

This clone was picked up one time. This chain uses TRBV2 with TRBJ1-6; D possibly corresponds to TRBD1 (6 bases). CDR1 SNHLY and CDR2 FYNNEI come from the germline V gene. This CDR3 contains 16 residues. Trimming took 7 bases from V and 6 from J, leaving 19 bases between them. The CDR3 spells CASKIQGLGGNSPLHF. The CDR3 DNA follows: TGTGCCAGCAAGATACAGGGCTTAGGGGGTAATTCACCCCTCCACTTT.

CDR3 sequence reads: CASSSQRSGQETQYF. CDR3 in DNA: TGTGCCAGCAGTTCCCAAAGGAGCGGCCAAGAGACCCAGTACTTC. The chain uses TRBV28 and TRBJ2-5; maybe TRBD2 (5 bases). Deletions cut 4 bases from V and 1 base from J, with 13 bases between. The CDR3 is made up of 15 amino acids. In germline, CDR1 is MDHEN, CDR2 SYDVKM.

The gene calls are TRBV2 and TRBJ1-1; 8 nucleotides align to TRBD1. V lost 3 bases and J lost 10; bases outside the gene matches: 7. Germline CDR1 reads SNHLY; CDR2 reads FYNNEI. This CDR3 region has 13 residues. As DNA, the CDR3 is TGTGCCAGCAGTGAGGACAGGGCTTTACGAGCTTTCTTT. This sequence encodes CASSEDRALRAFF.

The chain carries TRBV6-1 and TRBJ1-1; TRBD1 agrees at 7 bases. The CDR3 has 11 residues. The trim removed 3 bases at V and 12 bases at J, leaving 4 bases unmatched. CDR1 is MNHNS and CDR2 is SASEGT in the germline V gene. CDR3 sequence: CASSDRQGSFF. CDR3 DNA: TGTGCCAGCAGTGATCGACAGGGCTCTTTCTTT.

The chain employs TRBV4-1 and TRBJ1-4; TRBD1 is a possible D gene (6 bases). V was pared by 0 bases and J by 8 bases, with 13 bases between. CDR1 and CDR2 from the germline V gene are MGHRA and YSYEKL. The CDR3 is 15 amino acids. CDR3 nucleotides: TGCGCCAGCAGCCAAGAGTCGGGACACGGCGAAAAACTGTTTTTT. Its translation: CASSQESGHGEKLFF.

The chain recombines TRBV7-2 with TRBJ2-7; TRBD2 aligns across 10 bases. CDR3 length: 17 amino acids. The V and J ends lost 2 bases and 7 bases, in that order; junction bases with no gene match: 14. Germline CDR1 SGHTA, CDR2 FQGNSA. Here the CDR3 reads CASSLRASGGPAGEQYF. DNA for the CDR3: TGTGCCAGCAGCTTAAGGGCTAGCGGGGGCCCTGCGGGAGAGCAGTACTTC. The variable domain in full, with the rest retrieved from reference TRBV7-2 and TRBJ2-7, is GAGVSQSPSNKVTEKGKDVELRCDPISGHTALYWYRQSLGQGLEFLIYFQGNSAPDKSGLPSDRFSAERTGGSVSTLTIQRTQQEDSAVYLCASSLRASGGPAGEQYFGPGTRLTVT.

Worth noting for this clone: The sample has other DNA sequences that encode this CDR3 too. This chain uses TRBV28 with TRBJ2-7; D is unclear. V was cut by 4 bases and J by 9 bases, with 10 bases left in between. Germline CDR1 reads MDHEN; CDR2 reads SYDVKM. This CDR3 is built from 11 residues. The CDR3 DNA is TGTGCCAGCAGTTGGCCGACGGGGCAGTACTTC. Protein: CASSWPTGQYF. The whole variable domain, remainder taken from reference TRBV28 and TRBJ2-7, is DVKVTQSSRYLVKRTGEKVFLECVQDMDHENMFWYRQDPGLGLRLIYFSYDVKMKEKGDIPEGYSVSREKKERFSLILESASTNQTSMYLCASSWPTGQYFGPGTRLTVT.